Here is one T cell receptor (beta chain) with its context. Study members were between about 18 and 95 years old and lived in 20 to 25 US regions. These data come from a study of blood T cell repertoires in COVID-19. Across the study: PBMCs, B-cell-depleted T cells, or T cells were the source of the cDNA or gDNA that made up the material.

Study processing details: Amplification of reference gene primers was used by the study to estimate nucleated cell counts. Measured with immunoSEQ multiplex PCR; TCRdb has only the in-frame clones, and not every one. V and J calls and clone size follow that table, whereas D and trimming were derived from the DNA. Among 400,000 to 550,000 clones listed, 87% were seen once. This sequence originates from a woman aged 18-29 years with acute COVID-19. The sequenced sample was PBMCs or T cells enriched from blood (not recorded which).

This CDR3 reads CASSEQSNEKLFF. The CDR3 DNA is TGTGCCAGCAGTGAACAGTCTAATGAAAAACTGTTTTTT. The chain carries TRBV6-1 and TRBJ1-4; D uncertain. Germline V gene lookup returns CDR1 MNHNS and CDR2 SASEGT. The CDR3 totals 13 residues. The V end was cut by 2 bases, the J end by 3 bases, with 4 bases between.